The 12 T cell receptor beta chains below come from one sample, sequenced in a study of blood T cell repertoires in COVID-19. Assay used: immunoSEQ multiplex PCR; TCRdb lists only in-frame clones, some missing. The sample carries 200,000 or so clones, around 81% recorded once. The sequencing input was peripheral blood. The receptors here all came from a woman younger than 45 who had recovered from COVID-19.

The chain is built from TRBV7-9 and TRBJ1-1; possibly TRBD1 for D (6 bases). The CDR3 covers 13 residues. In germline, CDR1 is SEHNR, CDR2 FQNEAQ (reference sequence). V was pared by 5 bases and J by 8 bases, with 15 bases between. The CDR3 sequence is CASSLPQGMEAFF. The CDR3 DNA sequence: TGTGCCAGCAGCCTCCCCCAGGGGATGGAAGCTTTCTTT.

The genes are TRBV27 and TRBJ2-1, with 13 bases fitting TRBD2. Germline CDR1 MNHEY, CDR2 SMNVEV (reference sequence). Unmatched junction bases numbered 14, after V lost 4 bases and J lost 8 bases. The CDR3 contains 18 residues. The CDR3 reads CASSSFLTSGRAHYEQFF. The DNA of the CDR3 is TGTGCCAGCAGTTCCTTCCTTACTAGCGGGAGGGCCCACTATGAGCAGTTCTTC.

The V and J genes are TRBV6-5 and TRBJ2-1; D is undetermined. Germline V gene sequence: CDR1 MNHEY, CDR2 SVGAGI. This CDR3 is built from 15 residues. The V gene lost 4 bases and the J gene lost 0 bases, with 10 bases spanning the gap. The CDR3 DNA reads as TGTGCCAGCAGTTTAACGCTGAGCTCCTACAATGAGCAGTTCTTC. As protein: CASSLTLSSYNEQFF.

The chain is built from TRBV20-1 and TRBJ2-1; D gene unclear. The V gene lost 3 bases and the J gene lost 5 bases, with 5 bases spanning the gap. This CDR3 is built from 11 residues. Germline-derived CDR1 and CDR2 are DFQATT and SNEGSKA (reference sequence). The CDR3 loop reads CSASRDNEQFF. In nucleotides, the CDR3 is TGCAGTGCTAGCCGAGACAATGAGCAGTTCTTC.

The chain recombines TRBV27 with TRBJ2-1; TRBD1 is a possible D gene (5 bases). Germline CDR1 is MNHEY and CDR2 is SMNVEV (reference sequence). This CDR3 has 14 residues. Deletions cut 4 bases from V and 5 bases from J, with 12 bases between. The CDR3 nucleotides are TGTGCCAGCAGTTCGGTAGGGGCCGACAATGAGCAGTTCTTC. Translation gives CASSSVGADNEQFF.

The gene calls are TRBV28 and TRBJ1-2, with D possibly matching TRBD1 (5 bases). Germline V gene data show CDR1 as MDHEN and CDR2 as SYDVKM. The CDR3 runs to 14 residues. V was trimmed by 5 bases and J by 2 bases, leaving 12 bases between them. In DNA form, the CDR3 reads TGTGCCAGCAGTCCAGACAGTCCCAACTATGGCTACACCTTC. Translating gives CASSPDSPNYGYTF.

The chain carries TRBV7-2 and TRBJ2-7, with TRBD2 matching over 7 bases. The CDR3 has 15 amino acids. Germline V CDR1 and CDR2: SGHTA, FQGNSA. Trimming removed 5 bases from V and 6 bases from J; junction bases left unmatched: 13. The CDR3 is CASSASGLGRFEQYF. The CDR3 DNA reads as TGTGCCAGCAGCGCCTCGGGACTCGGGAGGTTCGAGCAGTACTTC.

The gene calls are TRBV7-2 and TRBJ2-5; D possibly corresponds to TRBD1 (6 bases). CDR3 length: 15 amino acids. V was trimmed by 4 bases and J by 2 bases, leaving 14 bases between them. The germline V gene encodes CDR1 SGHTA and CDR2 FQGNSA. DNA of the CDR3: TGTGCCAGCAGCTACGGAACAGGGCGTCAAGAGACCCAGTACTTC. Translating it yields CASSYGTGRQETQYF. The full variable domain, rest sourced from reference TRBV7-2 and TRBJ2-5, is GAGVSQSPSNKVTEKGKDVELRCDPISGHTALYWYRQSLGQGLEFLIYFQGNSAPDKSGLPSDRFSAERTGGSVSTLTIQRTQQEDSAVYLCASSYGTGRQETQYFGPGTRLLVL.

The V call is TRBV12-5, the J call TRBJ2-7; a weak D match, TRBD1 (6 bases). Germline values: CDR1 LGHNT, CDR2 FRNRAP. Trimming stripped 4 bases from V and 4 bases from J, with 17 bases between. The CDR3 is 15 amino acids. The CDR3 is CASGSSGTNHYEQYF. CDR3 nucleotide sequence: TGTGCTAGTGGTTCCTCCGGGACAAACCATTACGAGCAGTACTTC.

CDR3 protein: CASSQSEYQETQYF. The CDR3 DNA reads TGTGCCAGCTCACAATCGGAGTACCAAGAGACCCAGTACTTC. This rearrangement joins TRBV18 to TRBJ2-5; D not resolved. Trimming left V 4 bases short and J 0 bases short, with 9 bases between. This CDR3 has 14 amino acids. Germline CDR1 is KGHSH and CDR2 is LQKENI.

The chain employs TRBV7-9 and TRBJ1-2, with TRBD1 identical over 7 bases. CDR1 SEHNR and CDR2 FQNEAQ come from the germline V gene (reference sequence). This CDR3 spans 15 amino acids. Trimming took 4 bases from V and 4 from J; bases not matched to a gene: 9. The CDR3 is CASSSRGRVGYGYTF. The CDR3 DNA reads as TGTGCCAGCAGCTCGAGGGGGCGGGTCGGCTATGGCTACACCTTC.

The chain combines TRBV11-3 with TRBJ2-2; a weak D match, TRBD2 (5 bases). Trimming removed 3 bases at V and 1 base at J, with 6 bases between. Germline CDR1 is SGHNT and CDR2 is YENEEA. The CDR3 contains 14 residues. This CDR3 is CASSFAGNTGELFF. The CDR3 coding sequence is TGTGCCAGCAGCTTCGCGGGGAACACCGGGGAGCTGTTTTTT.